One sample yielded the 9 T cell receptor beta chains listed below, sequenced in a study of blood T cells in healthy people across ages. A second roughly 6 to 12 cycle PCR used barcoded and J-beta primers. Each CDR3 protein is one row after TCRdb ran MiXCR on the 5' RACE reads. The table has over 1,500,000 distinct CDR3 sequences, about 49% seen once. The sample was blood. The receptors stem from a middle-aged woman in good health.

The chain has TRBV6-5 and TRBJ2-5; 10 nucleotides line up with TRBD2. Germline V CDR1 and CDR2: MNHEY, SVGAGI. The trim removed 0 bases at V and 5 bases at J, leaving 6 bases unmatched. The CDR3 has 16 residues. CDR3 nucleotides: TGTGCCAGCAGTTACTCTCGGTCTAGCGGGGGTGAGACCCAGTACTTC. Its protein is CASSYSRSSGGETQYF.

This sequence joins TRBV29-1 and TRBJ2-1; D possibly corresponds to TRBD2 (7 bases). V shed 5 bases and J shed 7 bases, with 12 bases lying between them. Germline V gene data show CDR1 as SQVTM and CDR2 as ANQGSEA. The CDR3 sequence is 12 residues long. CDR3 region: CSVRGGRNEQFF. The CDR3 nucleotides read TGCAGCGTTAGGGGGGGGCGGAATGAGCAGTTCTTC.

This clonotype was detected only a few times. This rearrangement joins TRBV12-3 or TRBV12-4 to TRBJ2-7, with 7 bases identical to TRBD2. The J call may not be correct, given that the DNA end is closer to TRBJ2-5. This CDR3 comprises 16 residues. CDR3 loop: CASSLDLGGRQETQYF. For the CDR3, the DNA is TGTGCCAGCAGTTTAGATCTGGGAGGGAGGCAAGAGACCCAGTACTTC.

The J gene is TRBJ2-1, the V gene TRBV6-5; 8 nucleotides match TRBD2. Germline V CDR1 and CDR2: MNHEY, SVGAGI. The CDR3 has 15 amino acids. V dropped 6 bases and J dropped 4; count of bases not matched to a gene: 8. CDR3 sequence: CASRNPGGSYNEQFF. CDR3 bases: TGTGCCAGCAGGAATCCGGGGGGGAGTTACAATGAGCAGTTCTTC.

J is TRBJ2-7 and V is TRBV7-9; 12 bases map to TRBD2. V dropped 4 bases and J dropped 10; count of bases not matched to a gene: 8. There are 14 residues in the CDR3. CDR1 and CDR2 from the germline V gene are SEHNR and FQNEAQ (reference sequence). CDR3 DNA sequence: TGTGCCAGCAGCTCAGGACTAGCGGGGTGCCGTCAGTACTTC. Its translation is CASSSGLAGCRQYF.

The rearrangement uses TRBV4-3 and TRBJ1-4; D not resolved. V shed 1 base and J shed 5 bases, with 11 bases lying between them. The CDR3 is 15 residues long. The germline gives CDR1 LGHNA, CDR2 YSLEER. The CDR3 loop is CASSQVNPGNEKLFF. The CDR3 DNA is TGCGCCAGCAGCCAAGTCAACCCGGGCAATGAAAAACTGTTTTTT.

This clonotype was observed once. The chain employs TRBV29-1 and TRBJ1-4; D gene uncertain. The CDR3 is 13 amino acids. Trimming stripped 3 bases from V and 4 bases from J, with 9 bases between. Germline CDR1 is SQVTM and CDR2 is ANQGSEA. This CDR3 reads CSVDSGSNEKLFF. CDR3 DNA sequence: TGCAGCGTTGATTCTGGGAGTAATGAAAAACTGTTTTTT.

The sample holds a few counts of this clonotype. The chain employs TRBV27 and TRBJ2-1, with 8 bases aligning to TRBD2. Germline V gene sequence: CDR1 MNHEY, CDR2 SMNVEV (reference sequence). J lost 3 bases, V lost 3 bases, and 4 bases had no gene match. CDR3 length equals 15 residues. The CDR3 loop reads CASSFHSGNYNEQFF. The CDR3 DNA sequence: TGTGCCAGCAGTTTCCATAGCGGGAACTACAATGAGCAGTTCTTC.

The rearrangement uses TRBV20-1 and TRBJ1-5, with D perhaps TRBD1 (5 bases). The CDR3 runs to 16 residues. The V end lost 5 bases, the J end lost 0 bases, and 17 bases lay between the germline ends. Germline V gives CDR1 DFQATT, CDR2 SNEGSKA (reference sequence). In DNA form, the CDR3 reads TGCAGTGCTCAAGGGACGGAGAGCTTTAGCAATCAGCCCCAGCATTTT. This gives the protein CSAQGTESFSNQPQHF.